This T cell receptor (beta chain) was documented in a study of human T cells and chemical hapten exposure. Study results and caveats: In comparison with controls, expanded TCRs gave rise to a significantly larger number of large CDR3 similarity clusters.

Time point reported: patch test 3, about 24 weeks after DPC sensitization. The treatment was: therapeutic diphenylcyclopropenone sensitization with weekly scalp DPC. Staff drew blood before applying each patch test. The study extracted total RNA from unfractionated whole blood. This CDR3 has 15 amino acids. Trimming shortened V by 0 bases and J by 10 bases, and 18 bases separated the two germline ends. The germline V gene has CDR1 LGHNA and CDR2 YNFKEQ. From the RACE reads, TCRdb called clonotypes with MiXCR, one entry per CDR3 protein. The sample includes 55,000 to 75,000 distinct CDR3 sequences, roughly 12% of them seen just once. This clonotype has a count of ten or more. Its antigen is currently unknown.

Sequences were derived from whole blood, sampled in connection with sensitization to the hapten diphenylcyclopropenone (DPC). The chain recombines TRBV4-2 with TRBJ1-2; maybe TRBD1 (5 bases). The TCR sequence derives from a man aged 25 to 45 with alopecia areata. Some clones in this sample may be carry-over from other donors' samples. CDR3 nucleotides: TGTGCCAGCAGCCAAGATCGGCAGGGATTCAACGCCTACACCTTC. Translating gives CASSQDRQGFNAYTF.